Each of the 13 T cell receptor beta chains below was sequenced from the same sample in a study of shared clonotypes between healthy human individuals. Some clones are missing from TCRdb's copy, which holds only in-frame ones; the method was immunoSEQ multiplex PCR. This table holds 2.3 million or so clones, 80% to 95% found once. The sequenced material came from naive CD4+ T cells from PBMCs. Subset: CD45RA+ positively selected. These TCRs come from a man aged 18 to 30 in good health. Some clones in this sample may be carry-over from other donors' samples.

This chain links TRBV19 with TRBJ1-2, with D possibly matching TRBD1 (5 bases). V lost 7 bases to trimming and J lost 8 bases, with 17 bases between them. CDR1 LNHDA and CDR2 SQIVND come from the germline V gene (reference sequence). This CDR3 comprises 13 residues. The CDR3 DNA follows: TGTGCCAGTACCCCTTCTTCTGGGGGAGGCTACACCTTC. It encodes CASTPSSGGGYTF. The full variable domain, with the rest looked up from reference TRBV19 and TRBJ1-2, is DGGITQSPKYLFRKEGQNVTLSCEQNLNHDAMYWYRQDPGQGLRLIYYSQIVNDFQKGDIAEGYSVSREKKESFPLTVTSAQKNPTAFYLCASTPSSGGGYTFGSGTRLTVV.

On this clone: Different DNA sequences within this sample yield the same CDR3. J is TRBJ2-4 and V is TRBV28; D not resolved. The length of the CDR3 is 13 residues. CDR1 and CDR2 (germline): MDHEN, SYDVKM. Trimming pared 3 bases from V and 0 bases from J, leaving 3 bases between. The CDR3 spells CASSLLAKNIQYF. For the CDR3, the DNA is TGTGCCAGCAGTTTGTTAGCCAAAAACATTCAGTACTTC.

The chain couples TRBV28 to TRBJ2-3; D is ambiguous. From germline, CDR1 is MDHEN and CDR2 SYDVKM. The CDR3 is 11 amino acids. Trimming removed 3 bases from V and 14 bases from J, with 12 bases in between. In nucleotides, the CDR3 is TGTGCCAGCAGTTTCGCGGTGGCCTGGTATTTT. Its protein product is CASSFAVAWYF. Supplemented by reference TRBV28 and TRBJ2-3, the full variable domain reads DVKVTQSSRYLVKRTGEKVFLECVQDMDHENMFWYRQDPGLGLRLIYFSYDVKMKEKGDIPEGYSVSREKKERFSLILESASTNQTSMYLCASSFAVAWYFGPGTRLTVL.

V and J are TRBV18 and TRBJ2-7, with D tentatively TRBD1 or TRBD2 (5 bases each). CDR3 length: 14 residues. The germline CDR1 and CDR2 sequences are KGHSH and LQKENI. V lost 1 base and J 5 bases, leaving 12 bases between the germline ends. The CDR3, as DNA: TGTGCCAGCTCACCACTGGGACCCTCTAACGAGCAGTACTTC. Protein product: CASSPLGPSNEQYF.

V usage is TRBV11-3 and J usage is TRBJ1-1; D gene unclear. This CDR3 is built from 15 residues. V was trimmed by 3 bases and J by 12 bases, leaving 23 bases between them. Looked up from germline, CDR1 is SGHNT and CDR2 is YENEEA. The CDR3 is CASSFRWGQRLESFF. The CDR3 nucleotides read TGTGCCAGCAGCTTTAGATGGGGTCAGCGGCTCGAGTCTTTCTTT.

The gene calls are TRBV5-1 and TRBJ2-5; D may be TRBD2 (5 bases). Germline CDR1 SGHRS, CDR2 YFSETQ. Between the trimmed V and J ends, which lost 0 bases and 5 bases, there was a span of 11 bases. The CDR3 covers 14 residues. The CDR3 region has the DNA TGCGCCAGCAGCTTGGTGCGGGCTGGGGAGACCCAGTACTTC. Protein: CASSLVRAGETQYF. Variable domain in full (rest from reference TRBV5-1 and TRBJ2-5): KAGVTQTPRYLIKTRGQQVTLSCSPISGHRSVSWYQQTPGQGLQFLFEYFSETQRNKGNFPGRFSGRQFSNSRSEMNVSTLELGDSALYLCASSLVRAGETQYFGPGTRLLVL.

Regarding this clone: This sample also contains other DNA sequences that code for the same CDR3. The CDR3 is CASSPRSTEAFF. DNA of the CDR3: TGTGCCAGCTCACCACGGAGCACTGAAGCTTTCTTT. J is TRBJ1-1 and V is TRBV18; no reliable D call. V lost 1 base and J lost 4, with 4 bases in between. CDR1 and CDR2 (germline): KGHSH, LQKENI. There are 12 residues in the CDR3.

V and J are TRBV30 and TRBJ1-2; D is unresolved. This CDR3 is built from 13 residues. CDR1 is GTSNPN and CDR2 is SVGIG in the germline V gene (reference sequence). The V gene lost 2 bases and the J gene lost 2 bases, with 9 bases spanning the gap. This CDR3 is CAWSLGINYGYTF. DNA of the CDR3: TGTGCCTGGAGTTTGGGGATAAACTATGGCTACACCTTC.

The rearrangement uses TRBV20-1 and TRBJ2-3; D perhaps matches TRBD2 (5 bases). Per the germline V gene, CDR1 is DFQATT and CDR2 is SNEGSKA (reference sequence). The V and J ends lost 5 bases and 8 bases respectively, with 11 bases between them. The CDR3 is made up of 11 amino acids. In nucleotides, the CDR3 is TGCAGTGCTCCGCGGGCCGCTACGCAGTATTTT. It translates to CSAPRAATQYF.

The chain couples TRBV7-2 to TRBJ2-3, with D tentatively TRBD1 or TRBD2 (6 bases each). V was pared by 1 base and J by 2 bases, with 13 bases between. Germline V lookup: CDR1 SGHTA, CDR2 FQGNSA. The CDR3 runs to 16 residues. The CDR3 sequence is CASSLVSRGPTDTQYF. The CDR3 DNA reads as TGTGCCAGCAGCTTAGTCTCACGGGGGCCCACAGATACGCAGTATTTT.

The rearrangement joins TRBV5-6 to TRBJ2-1; 12 nucleotides match TRBD1. Germline V gene lookup returns CDR1 SGHDT and CDR2 YYEEEE. J gave up 10 bases and V 0 bases, and 8 bases lay outside the gene matches. The CDR3 loop spans 16 amino acids. The chain's CDR3 is CASSLAGTGGYREQFF. Written as DNA, the CDR3 is TGTGCCAGCAGCTTGGCCGGGACAGGGGGCTACCGGGAGCAGTTCTTC.

The rearrangement uses TRBV25-1 and TRBJ2-6, with a weak D call TRBD1 (5 bases). The CDR3 has 18 residues. Germline CDR1 and CDR2: MGHDK and SYGVNS. Trimming left V 6 bases short and J 0 bases short, with 18 bases between. The CDR3 loop is CASSPGFTGRSGANVLTF. CDR3 nucleotide sequence: TGTGCCAGCAGCCCTGGATTCACAGGCCGCTCTGGGGCCAACGTCCTGACTTTC. Full variable domain (outside the CDR3, taken from reference TRBV25-1 and TRBJ2-6): EADIYQTPRYLVIGTGKKITLECSQTMGHDKMYWYQQDPGMELHLIHYSYGVNSTEKGDLSSESTVSRIRTEHFPLTLESARPSHTSQYLCASSPGFTGRSGANVLTFGAGSRLTVL.

The CDR3, as DNA: TGTGCCAGCAGCGTTAGGACAGCTCCAGATACGCAGTATTTT. It is translated as CASSVRTAPDTQYF. The genes are TRBV9 and TRBJ2-3; maybe TRBD1 (6 bases). V lost 2 bases, J lost 4 bases, and 11 bases lay in between. CDR3 length: 14 amino acids. Germline V gene data show CDR1 as SGDLS and CDR2 as YYNGEE. Combining the CDR3 with reference TRBV9 and TRBJ2-3 gives the whole variable domain DSGVTQTPKHLITATGQRVTLRCSPRSGDLSVYWYQQSLDQGLQFLIQYYNGEERAKGNILERFSAQQFPDLHSELNLSSLELGDSALYFCASSVRTAPDTQYFGPGTRLTVL.